Below, one T cell receptor (beta chain) is given with its context. The antigen is not known. The junction does not match germline at one end; this may be a read error. The data originate from a study of cytomegalovirus exposure and HLA in healthy donors. With 60 Vbeta and 13 Jbeta primers, the PCR was carried out. Original processing methods: It was a later analysis that counted roughly 80 million unique TCR beta chains, of which 9.5 million to 14 million were shared. Data came from immunoSEQ multiplex PCR; TCRdb stores just in-frame clones and leaves some out. Clonal size and the V and J genes are those of that table, whereas D and trimming came from the DNA. The sample carries about 140,000 clones, approximately 80% recorded once. CDR1 is SEHNR and CDR2 is FQNEAQ in the germline V gene (reference sequence). This CDR3 has 15 amino acids. Study outcomes and limitations: Researchers reported in a later analysis that common viral pathogens appeared linked to several top clusters. On later analysis, the bulk of CMV-associated TCR beta chains appeared to be HLA-restricted. With later analysis, a missense DCLRE1C variant became linked to TCR beta V- and J-gene trimming.

The TCR was taken from a man between 40 and 49 years old in good health and CMV-seropositive. Sequencing was performed on PBMCs. This sequence joins TRBV7-9 and TRBJ2-2; 10 bases are a match to TRBD2. In DNA, the CDR3 is TGTGCCAGCAGCTTCCTAGCGGGAGCCTCGGGGGAGCTGCTTTTT. Translation gives CASSFLAGASGELLF.